These 25 T cell receptor beta chains share one sample of origin, sequenced in a study of blood T cell repertoires in COVID-19. Profiling relied on immunoSEQ multiplex PCR, and the TCRdb table lists in-frame clones only, not all of them. The sample has some 200,000 clones, under 90% seen once; the top ten hold 5% to 6.5%. Input material: peripheral blood. The receptors were gathered from a man older than 75 with acute or convalescent COVID-19.

This chain connects TRBV28 to TRBJ2-3; TRBD1 might be the D (6 bases). The CDR3 consists of 11 residues. Per germline, CDR1 MDHEN and CDR2 SYDVKM. Trimming removed 2 bases at V and 14 bases at J, with 11 bases between. The DNA of the CDR3 is TGTGCCAGCAGTTTAAACAGGGAGTGGTATTTT. It translates to CASSLNREWYF.

The chain employs TRBV10-3 and TRBJ2-1; no clear D. Trimming took off 8 bases at V and 8 bases at J, with 7 bases between the two ends. This CDR3 has 10 amino acids. Germline assignment: CDR1 ENHRY and CDR2 SYGVKD. DNA of the CDR3: TGTGCCATCGGTATAGATGAGCAGTTCTTC. Encoded protein: CAIGIDEQFF.

This chain connects TRBV13 to TRBJ2-7; possibly TRBD1 for D (6 bases). CDR1 and CDR2 from the germline V gene are PRHDT and FYEKMQ (reference sequence). The CDR3 has 13 residues. V gave up 4 bases and J gave up 0 bases, with 7 bases separating them. The CDR3 DNA is TGTGCCAGCAGCTACAGGGTCTCCTACGAGCAGTACGTC. Its protein product is CASSYRVSYEQYV.

The chain links TRBV5-4 to TRBJ2-2; 8 nucleotides match TRBD2. CDR1 and CDR2 (germline): SGHNT, YYREEE (reference sequence). The CDR3 spans 15 residues. Trimming cost V 0 bases and J 4 bases; bases outside gene matches: 2. The DNA of the CDR3 is TGTGCCAGCAGCTTGGAACTAGCGGCCACCGGGGAGCTGTTTTTT. Amino acids: CASSLELAATGELFF.

The V and J genes are TRBV27 and TRBJ1-3; no reliable D call. The CDR3 runs 15 residues. Germline lookup yields CDR1 MNHEY and CDR2 SMNVEV (reference sequence). V was trimmed by 2 bases and J by 4 bases, leaving 12 bases between them. The CDR3, as DNA: TGTGCCAGCAGTTTAGGATCGGGGTTCGGAAACACCATATATTTT. Translating gives CASSLGSGFGNTIYF.

DNA for the CDR3: TGTGCCTGGAGTGTGGTAGCGGGCACCGGGGAGCTGTTTTTT. Protein sequence: CAWSVVAGTGELFF. The chain links TRBV30 to TRBJ2-2; 7 bases map to TRBD2. The CDR3 loop spans 14 amino acids. Trimming cost V 0 bases and J 4 bases; bases outside gene matches: 2. Germline V gives CDR1 GTSNPN, CDR2 SVGIG (reference sequence).

V usage is TRBV6-4 and J usage is TRBJ2-3; D ambiguous. Trimming cost V 5 bases and J 1 base, with 13 bases left between them. Germline V gene data show CDR1 as MRHNA and CDR2 as SNTAGT. The CDR3 sequence is 15 residues long. In nucleotides, the CDR3 is TGTGCCAGCAGTAAAACTTCTATCCGCACAGATACGCAGTATTTT. This gives the protein CASSKTSIRTDTQYF.

This chain joins TRBV19 and TRBJ2-4; D possibly corresponds to TRBD1 (6 bases). The CDR3 has 14 amino acids. Germline-derived CDR1 and CDR2 are LNHDA and SQIVND (reference sequence). Trimming took 5 bases from V and 6 from J, leaving 14 bases between them. The CDR3 DNA sequence: TGTGCCAGTAGTGGCAGGGGTGGCTCAAACATTCAGTACTTC. Encoded protein: CASSGRGGSNIQYF.

The chain uses TRBV7-2 and TRBJ2-6; D may be TRBD1 (6 bases). The CDR3 is made up of 16 amino acids. V was clipped by 0 bases and J by 2 bases, with 8 bases between them. Germline CDR1 SGHTA, CDR2 FQGNSA. The CDR3 spells CASSLAGAAGANVLTF. The CDR3 DNA reads TGTGCCAGCAGCTTAGCGGGGGCGGCTGGGGCCAACGTCCTGACTTTC.

The chain carries TRBV18 and TRBJ2-7, with TRBD2 matching 11 bases. The V gene end was trimmed by 6 bases and the J gene end by 6 bases; junction bases not matched to a gene: 7. This CDR3 contains 14 residues. Germline assignment: CDR1 KGHSH and CDR2 LQKENI. The CDR3 loop reads CASSSSLAGGEQYF. The CDR3 DNA follows: TGTGCCAGCTCCTCGTCCCTAGCGGGAGGCGAGCAGTACTTC.

This clone was seen only a few times. This rearrangement joins TRBV27 to TRBJ2-3; 9 bases are shared with TRBD2. This CDR3 contains 16 residues. The V segment lost 5 bases and the J segment 1 base; nucleotides outside the gene matches: 7. Germline V gene sequence: CDR1 MNHEY, CDR2 SMNVEV (reference sequence). CDR3 in amino acids: CASSRGVAGGTDTQYF. In nucleotides, the CDR3 is TGTGCCAGCAGTAGGGGGGTAGCGGGAGGCACAGATACGCAGTATTTT.

As regards this clone: The same CDR3 also results from other DNA sequences found in this sample. The V call is TRBV5-1, the J call TRBJ2-3; 15 bases align to TRBD2. The CDR3 loop spans 17 amino acids. CDR1 SGHRS and CDR2 YFSETQ come from the germline V gene. J gave up 1 base and V 3 bases, and 3 bases lay outside the gene matches. Written as DNA, the CDR3 is TGCGCCAGCAGCTCGGGACTAGCGGGAGGAGGCACAGATACGCAGTATTTT. Protein product: CASSSGLAGGGTDTQYF.

The CDR3 here is CASSDGTSGYNEQFF. CDR3 sequence (DNA): TGTGCCAGTAGTGACGGGACTAGCGGTTACAATGAGCAGTTCTTC. This chain uses TRBV19 with TRBJ2-1, with 11 bases that match TRBD2. CDR3 length equals 15 residues. The germline V gene has CDR1 LNHDA and CDR2 SQIVND (reference sequence). V lost 5 bases to trimming and J lost 4 bases; unmatched junction nucleotides: 4.

V and J are TRBV16 and TRBJ1-5; 9 bases agree with TRBD1. With V trimmed by 0 bases and J by 8 bases, 14 bases remained unmatched. The CDR3 consists of 18 residues. The germline CDR1 and CDR2 sequences are KGHSY and FQNENV. CDR3 residues: CASSQSFVYGQGSEPQHF. The CDR3, as DNA: TGTGCCAGCAGCCAATCTTTTGTTTATGGACAGGGGTCCGAGCCCCAGCATTTT.

This clone was counted only a few times. This chain joins TRBV11-3 and TRBJ2-5, with 14 positions matching TRBD2. The CDR3 runs to 17 residues. Unmatched junction bases numbered 4, after V lost 3 bases and J lost 1 base. Per germline, CDR1 SGHNT and CDR2 YENEEA. CDR3 region: CASSFGGLAGAQETQYF. CDR3 bases: TGTGCCAGCAGCTTTGGGGGACTAGCGGGAGCCCAAGAGACCCAGTACTTC.

The chain has TRBV24-1 and TRBJ2-1; 9 bases line up with TRBD2. CDR3 size: 16 residues. The V gene end was trimmed by 3 bases and the J gene end by 7 bases; junction bases not matched to a gene: 9. CDR1 is KGHDR, CDR2 SFDVKD, per germline. For the CDR3, the DNA is TGTGCCACCAGTGATGGAGGTAGCGGGAGAGGAAATGAGCAGTTCTTC. Amino acids: CATSDGGSGRGNEQFF.

This sequence joins TRBV25-1 and TRBJ1-5; no clear D. In germline, CDR1 is MGHDK, CDR2 SYGVNS. Trimming pared 9 bases from V and 0 bases from J, leaving 9 bases between. The CDR3 totals 13 residues. The CDR3 DNA reads TGTGCCAGGTACGGTACTAGCAATCAGCCCCAGCATTTT. Protein: CARYGTSNQPQHF.

This clone was detected only a few times. This chain uses TRBV19 with TRBJ1-5; no clear D. The CDR3 loop spans 12 amino acids. Germline lookup yields CDR1 LNHDA and CDR2 SQIVND (reference sequence). V gave up 7 bases and J gave up 9 bases, with 13 bases separating them. CDR3: CASNLLSGPQHF. The CDR3 DNA reads as TGTGCCAGTAACCTACTATCGGGGCCCCAGCATTTT.

The chain links TRBV7-2 to TRBJ1-4; 11 bases line up with TRBD1. This CDR3 region has 19 residues. The V and J ends lost 3 bases and 7 bases, in that order; junction bases with no gene match: 16. Germline V gene lookup returns CDR1 SGHTA and CDR2 FQGNSA. The CDR3 protein is CASSFEWTGGFKHGEKLFF. In DNA form, the CDR3 reads TGTGCCAGCAGCTTTGAGTGGACAGGGGGCTTTAAGCACGGTGAAAAACTGTTTTTT.

The chain combines TRBV6-1 with TRBJ2-3; TRBD2 aligns across 12 bases. V trimming: 3 bases; J trimming: 0 bases; junction bases outside the gene matches: 1. The germline CDR1 and CDR2 sequences are MNHNS and SASEGT. The CDR3 spans 16 residues. In nucleotides, the CDR3 is TGTGCCAGCAGTGAGACTAGCGGGAGCAGCACAGATACGCAGTATTTT. Translated: CASSETSGSSTDTQYF.

The CDR3 DNA follows: TGTGCCAGCAGCGGGGAGCGGGAGAGTGAGCAGTTCTTC. Amino acids: CASSGERESEQFF. This chain joins TRBV6-2 or TRBV6-3 and TRBJ2-1, with 8 bases matching TRBD2. V dropped 6 bases and J dropped 9; count of bases not matched to a gene: 7. CDR1 is MNHEY, CDR2 SVGEGT, per germline. CDR3 length: 13 residues.

This clone was observed once. V usage is TRBV3-1 (or the pseudogene TRBV3-2) and J usage is TRBJ1-1, with D possibly TRBD1 on 6 matching bases. The CDR3 loop spans 14 amino acids. V dropped 5 bases and J dropped 0 bases, with 10 bases sitting between them. Germline CDR1 is LGHDT and CDR2 is YNNKEL (reference sequence). In nucleotides, the CDR3 is TGTGCCAGCAGCAAAACAGGGCTGAACACTGAAGCTTTCTTT. It is translated as CASSKTGLNTEAFF.

The chain combines TRBV7-8 with TRBJ2-1, with TRBD1 as a possible D gene (6 bases). The CDR3 consists of 13 residues. Germline V gene lookup returns CDR1 SGHVS and CDR2 FQNEAQ. V was shortened by 4 bases and J by 7 bases, with 11 bases between the two germline ends. CDR3 sequence (DNA): TGTGCCAGCAGCTCAAACAGGGTAAATGAGCAGTTCTTC. Its translation is CASSSNRVNEQFF.

Here the CDR3 DNA reads TGTGCCAGTGTTGACAGAGGACTAGCGGGATCTTCCTACAATGAGCAGTTCTTC. Its translation is CASVDRGLAGSSYNEQFF. J is TRBJ2-1 and V is TRBV19; 12 nucleotides agree with TRBD2. Germline trimming cut 8 bases from V and 1 base from J; bases unmatched to any gene: 12. Germline V gives CDR1 LNHDA, CDR2 SQIVND (reference sequence). The length of the CDR3 is 18 residues.

The chain carries TRBV5-1 and TRBJ1-5; no clear D gene. The CDR3 runs 13 residues. V dropped 0 bases and J dropped 4 bases, with 5 bases sitting between them. Per the germline V gene, CDR1 is SGHRS and CDR2 is YFSETQ. CDR3 DNA: TGCGCCAGCAGCTTGGGCGAAAATCAGCCCCAGCATTTT. Amino acid sequence: CASSLGENQPQHF.